The 2 T cell receptor beta chains presented below share a single source sample, sequenced in a study of blood T cell repertoires in COVID-19. The method was immunoSEQ multiplex PCR; TCRdb's version includes in-frame clones alone and lacks a portion of them. Counted here are around 190,000 clones, more than 80% occurring once; the ten biggest clones make up around 7.8%. The material sequenced was peripheral blood. Receptors were obtained from an older woman with acute or convalescent COVID-19.

The chain recombines TRBV6-5 with TRBJ2-4; maybe TRBD2 (5 bases). V was clipped by 6 bases and J by 9 bases, with 15 bases between them. The CDR3 covers 13 residues. Germline V gene sequence: CDR1 MNHEY, CDR2 SVGAGI. The CDR3 sequence: CASSPLVAGIQYF. The CDR3, as DNA: TGTGCCAGCAGCCCACTCGTGGCGGGCATTCAGTACTTC.

This clone showed up just a few times. The CDR3 coding sequence is TGTGCCAGCAGCTCCCCTAGCGGGAGGGTCACCGGGGAGCTGTTTTTT. This sequence encodes CASSSPSGRVTGELFF. The rearrangement uses TRBV7-2 and TRBJ2-2; 12 nucleotides align to TRBD2. This CDR3 is 16 amino acids long. From germline, CDR1 is SGHTA and CDR2 FQGNSA. V trimming: 4 bases; J trimming: 4 bases; junction bases outside the gene matches: 4.